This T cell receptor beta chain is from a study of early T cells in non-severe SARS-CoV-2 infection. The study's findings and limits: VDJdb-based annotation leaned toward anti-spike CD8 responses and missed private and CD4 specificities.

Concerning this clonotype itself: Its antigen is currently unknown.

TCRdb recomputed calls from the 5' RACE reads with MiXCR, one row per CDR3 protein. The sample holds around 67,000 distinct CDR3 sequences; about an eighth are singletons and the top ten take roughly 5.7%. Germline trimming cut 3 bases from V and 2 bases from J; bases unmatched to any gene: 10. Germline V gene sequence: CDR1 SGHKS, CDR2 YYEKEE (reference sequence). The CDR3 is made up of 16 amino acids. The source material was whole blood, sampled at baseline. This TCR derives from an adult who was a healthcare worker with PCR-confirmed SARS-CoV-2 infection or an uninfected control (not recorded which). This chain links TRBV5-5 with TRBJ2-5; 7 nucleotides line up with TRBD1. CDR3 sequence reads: CASSYLPGQPQETQYF. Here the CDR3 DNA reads TGTGCCAGCAGCTATTTACCGGGACAGCCGCAAGAGACCCAGTACTTC. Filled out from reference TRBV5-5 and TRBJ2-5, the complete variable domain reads DAGVTQSPTHLIKTRGQQVTLRCSPISGHKSVSWYQQVLGQGPQFIFQYYEKEERGRGNFPDRFSARQFPNYSSELNVNALLLGDSALYLCASSYLPGQPQETQYFGPGTRLLVL.